This T cell receptor beta chain originates from a study of T cell responses to AZD1222 COVID-19 vaccine. This clone was seen just once. The germline V and J ends were trimmed by 0 bases and 3 bases, with 13 bases remaining between them. Per germline, CDR1 SGHKS and CDR2 YYEKEE (reference sequence). The CDR3 sequence is 16 residues long. Some clones are missing from TCRdb's copy, which holds only in-frame ones; the method was immunoSEQ multiplex PCR. Of about 99,000 clones listed, approximately 92% were seen once; the top ten hold 10% to 15%. Sequencing used peripheral blood, obtained on day 0 of AZD1222 vaccination. The sequence derives from an adult in good health. V usage is TRBV5-5 and J usage is TRBJ1-5; D is unresolved. CDR3 sequence reads: CASSLGLMYLNQPQHF. The CDR3 DNA sequence: TGTGCCAGCAGCTTGGGCTTGATGTACCTCAATCAGCCCCAGCATTTT.